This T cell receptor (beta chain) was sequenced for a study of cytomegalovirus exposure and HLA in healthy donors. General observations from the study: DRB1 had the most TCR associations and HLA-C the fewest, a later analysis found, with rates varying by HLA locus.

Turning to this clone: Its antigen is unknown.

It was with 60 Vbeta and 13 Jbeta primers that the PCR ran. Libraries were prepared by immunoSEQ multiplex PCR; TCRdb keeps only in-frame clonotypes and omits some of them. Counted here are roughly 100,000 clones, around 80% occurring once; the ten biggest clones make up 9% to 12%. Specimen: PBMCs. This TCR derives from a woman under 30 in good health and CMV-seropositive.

CDR3 sequence: CSVSGEVNEQYF. CDR3 in DNA: TGCAGCGTGTCAGGGGAAGTTAACGAGCAGTACTTC. The V call is TRBV29-1, the J call TRBJ2-7, with D possibly TRBD1 on 6 matching bases. The CDR3 extends over 12 amino acids. Per the germline V gene, CDR1 is SQVTM and CDR2 is ANQGSEA. Deletions cut 6 bases from V and 5 bases from J, with 14 bases between.